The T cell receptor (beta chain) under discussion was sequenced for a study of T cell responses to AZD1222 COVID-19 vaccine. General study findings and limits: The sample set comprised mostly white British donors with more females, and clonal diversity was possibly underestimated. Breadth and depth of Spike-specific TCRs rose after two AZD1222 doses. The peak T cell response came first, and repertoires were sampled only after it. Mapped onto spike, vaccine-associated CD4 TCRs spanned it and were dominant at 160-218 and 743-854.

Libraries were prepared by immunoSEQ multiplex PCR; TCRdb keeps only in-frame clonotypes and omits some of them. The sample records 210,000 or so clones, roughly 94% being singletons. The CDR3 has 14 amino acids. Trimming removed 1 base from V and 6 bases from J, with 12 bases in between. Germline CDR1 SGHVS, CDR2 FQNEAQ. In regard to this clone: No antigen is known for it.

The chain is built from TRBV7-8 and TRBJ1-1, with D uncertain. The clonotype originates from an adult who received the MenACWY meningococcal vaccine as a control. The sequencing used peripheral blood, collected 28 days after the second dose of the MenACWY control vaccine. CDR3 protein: CASSLEPGFAEAFF. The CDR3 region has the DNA TGTGCCAGCAGCTTAGAGCCTGGATTCGCTGAAGCTTTCTTT.